These 19 T cell receptor gamma chains were sequenced from one sample in a study of gamma-delta chains in newborns, infants, children. TCRdb redid clone calling on the reads using CATT. The sample records roughly 2,600 gamma-chain clones, around 45% being singletons. The sequencing sample was made of blood. These receptors came from a child who was a newborn, infant or young child, either healthy, febrile or measles-vaccinated (not recorded which).

There are a few counts of this clone. The sample has other DNA sequences that encode this CDR3 too. The J gene is TRGJP, the V gene TRGV9. No J gene was available from TCRdb, and it was assigned here by a germline match of the DNA. J lost 2 bases, V lost 4 bases, and 2 bases had no gene match. Per the germline V gene, CDR1 is GITISATS and CDR2 is ISYDGTV (reference sequence). The CDR3 consists of 16 residues. CDR3: CALWDRQELGKKIKVF. The CDR3, as DNA: TGTGCCTTGTGGGACCGGCAAGAGTTGGGCAAAAAAATCAAGGTATTT.

Turning to this clone: This may be a read error, as it is one base from a much larger clone. This chain links TRGV9 with TRGJP. TCRdb gives no J gene; it was assigned here by matching the DNA to germline. CDR1 and CDR2 from the germline V gene are GITISATS and ISYDGTV (reference sequence). CDR3 length: 15 residues. V lost 5 bases, J lost 3 bases, and 1 base stayed unmatched. For the CDR3, the DNA is TGTGCCTTGTGGGTGCAAGAGTTGGGCAAAAAAATCAAGGTATTT. Amino acids: CALWVQELGKKIKVF.

For this clone: Other DNA sequences in this sample translate to the same CDR3. The chain combines TRGV3 with TRGJ1 or TRGJ2. TCRdb does not report a J gene; here it was assigned by matching the DNA to germline references. The V and J ends lost 3 bases and 4 bases, in that order; junction bases with no gene match: 3. Germline CDR1 and CDR2: VTNTFY and YDVSTARD (reference sequence). This CDR3 is 12 amino acids long. CDR3 residues: CATWDSYYKKLF. The CDR3 DNA sequence: TGTGCCACCTGGGACTCGTATTATAAGAAACTCTTT.

Notes on this clone: Other DNA sequences in this sample translate to the same CDR3. This sequence joins TRGV3 and TRGJ1 or TRGJ2. No J gene is reported in TCRdb; it was inferred here by comparing the DNA with germline. V lost 1 base to trimming and J lost 1 base; unmatched junction nucleotides: 4. The CDR3 is 14 amino acids. The germline CDR1 and CDR2 sequences are VTNTFY and YDVSTARD (reference sequence). The CDR3 coding sequence is TGTGCCACCTGGGACAGCCCCAATTATTATAAGAAACTCTTT. Encoded protein: CATWDSPNYYKKLF.

The rearrangement links TRGV4 to TRGJ1 or TRGJ2. The J gene, missing from TCRdb, was assigned here through DNA to germline matching. The CDR3 has 10 amino acids. V lost 6 bases and J lost 12; bases outside the gene matches: 8. The germline gives CDR1 EGSTGY, CDR2 YDSYTSSV. CDR3 sequence (DNA): TGTGCCACCTGGATGAGGAGGAAACTCTTT. Protein sequence: CATWMRRKLF.

This clone appeared a few times. The genes are TRGV2 and TRGJ1 or TRGJ2. TCRdb does not report a J gene; here it was assigned by matching the DNA to germline references. The CDR3 has 14 amino acids. J gave up 7 bases and V 0 bases, and 9 bases lay outside the gene matches. Germline assignment: CDR1 EGSNGY and CDR2 YDSYNSKV. The CDR3 nucleotides read TGTGCCACCTGGGACGGGCCAGAGGGGTATAAGAAACTCTTT. Translating gives CATWDGPEGYKKLF.

The V call is TRGV3, the J call TRGJ1 or TRGJ2. Here the J gene was assigned by germline matching of the DNA, as TCRdb has none. The V and J ends lost 4 bases and 8 bases, in that order; junction bases with no gene match: 11. This CDR3 is 13 amino acids long. Per the germline V gene, CDR1 is VTNTFY and CDR2 is YDVSTARD (reference sequence). DNA for the CDR3: TGTGCCACCTGGGATCCGCCAAAAAATAAGAAACTCTTT. Encoded protein: CATWDPPKNKKLF.

This clone has a handful of counts. V gene TRGV5 combines with J gene TRGJP1. The J gene, absent from TCRdb, was called here by matching the DNA to germline. Trimming took 0 bases from V and 8 from J; bases not matched to a gene: 12. The CDR3 has 16 amino acids. Germline-derived CDR1 and CDR2 are VINAFY and YDVSNSKD. The DNA of the CDR3 is TGTGCCACCTGGGACAGGTCTAAAGAACTCGGTTGGTTCAAGATATTT. As protein: CATWDRSKELGWFKIF.

Comment on this clone: The same CDR3 can be traced to other DNA sequences in this sample. This chain uses TRGV4 with TRGJ1 or TRGJ2. Since TCRdb gives no J gene, matching the DNA to germline was used here to assign it. Losses at the gene ends were 0 bases for V and 6 bases for J; bases not matched to a gene: 5. There are 13 residues in the CDR3. Germline lookup yields CDR1 EGSTGY and CDR2 YDSYTSSV. CDR3 in amino acids: CATWDGPGYKKLF. The CDR3 coding sequence is TGTGCCACCTGGGATGGGCCAGGTTATAAGAAACTCTTT.

This clone occurred once. This rearrangement joins TRGV4 to TRGJ1 or TRGJ2. The J gene is absent in TCRdb and was assigned here via DNA matching to germline. With V trimmed by 4 bases and J by 5 bases, 2 bases remained unmatched. The CDR3 length is 11 residues. The germline CDR1 and CDR2 sequences are EGSTGY and YDSYTSSV. CDR3 protein: CATWENYKKLF. The CDR3 coding sequence is TGTGCCACCTGGGAAAATTATAAGAAACTCTTT.

V is TRGV5 and J is TRGJP2. TCRdb lists no J gene, so it was determined here by aligning the DNA to germline. V lost 5 bases, J lost 0 bases, and 3 bases stayed unmatched. The CDR3 is 14 amino acids. The germline V gene has CDR1 VINAFY and CDR2 YDVSNSKD. The CDR3 region is CATWANSSDWIKTF. In DNA form, the CDR3 reads TGTGCCACCTGGGCGAATAGTAGTGATTGGATCAAGACGTTT.

This clone is categorized as large. Within the sample, other DNA sequences also encode this same CDR3. The chain carries TRGV3 and TRGJ1 or TRGJ2. TCRdb lists no J gene, so it was determined here by aligning the DNA to germline. Germline loops: CDR1 VTNTFY, CDR2 YDVSTARD (reference sequence). This CDR3 comprises 13 residues. The V and J ends lost 0 bases and 1 base, in that order; junction bases with no gene match: 0. The CDR3 is CATWDRNYYKKLF. CDR3 DNA: TGTGCCACCTGGGACAGGAATTATTATAAGAAACTCTTT.

As concerns this clone: This sample also contains other DNA sequences that code for the same CDR3. V gene assignment gives TRGV3, but the J gene was left uncalled. CDR3 size: 13 residues. CDR1 is VTNTFY and CDR2 is YDVSTARD in the germline V gene (reference sequence). The CDR3 sequence: CATWDRRYYKKLF. CDR3 nucleotides: TGTGCCACCTGGGACAGGCGGTATTATAAGAAGCTCTTT.

A word on this clone: Given a much more abundant clone one base away, this may be a read error. The rearrangement uses TRGV8 and TRGJ1 or TRGJ2. Because TCRdb records no J gene, it was assigned here through a match of the DNA to germline. CDR1 is VENAVY, CDR2 YDSYNSRV, per germline. The CDR3 has 11 residues. CDR3 nucleotide sequence: TGCGCCACCTGGGACCATTTGGAGAAACTCTTT. Amino acids: CATWDHLEKLF.

The chain uses TRGV4 and TRGJP2. No J gene was available from TCRdb, and it was assigned here by a germline match of the DNA. This CDR3 spans 13 amino acids. After removal of 1 base from V and 6 bases from J, the junction contained 2 bases not matched to a gene. Germline lookup yields CDR1 EGSTGY and CDR2 YDSYTSSV. The CDR3 region is CATWDGGDWIKTF. The CDR3 region has the DNA TGTGCCACCTGGGATGGTGGTGATTGGATCAAGACGTTT.

The V call is TRGV4, the J call TRGJ1 or TRGJ2. The J gene was not available in TCRdb and was assigned here by matching the DNA to germline segments. The V gene end was trimmed by 4 bases and the J gene end by 0 bases; junction bases not matched to a gene: 15. Per the germline V gene, CDR1 is EGSTGY and CDR2 is YDSYTSSV. The CDR3 covers 17 residues. The CDR3 loop reads CATWELGFDWNYYKKLF. The CDR3, as DNA: TGTGCCACCTGGGAACTCGGCTTCGACTGGAATTATTATAAGAAACTCTTT.

The rearrangement uses TRGV3 and TRGJ1 or TRGJ2. Germline matching of the DNA provided the J gene here, since TCRdb leaves it blank. J was trimmed by 1 base and V by 1 base; bases with no gene match: 4. Germline V gives CDR1 VTNTFY, CDR2 YDVSTARD (reference sequence). The CDR3 has 14 residues. CDR3 region: CATWDSDNYYKKLF. The CDR3 DNA reads as TGTGCCACCTGGGACAGTGATAATTATTATAAGAAACTCTTT.

A note on this clone: At one end the junction does not follow the germline gene, possibly because of a read error. The V gene is TRGV4, the J gene TRGJP1. Here the J gene came from matching the DNA to germline, since TCRdb omits it. The length of the CDR3 is 14 residues. The germline gives CDR1 EGSTGY, CDR2 YDSYTSSV. The CDR3 coding sequence is TGTGCTACCTGGGATGGGTGGCCTGGTTGGTTCAAGATATTT. Translating gives CATWDGWPGWFKIF.

To note about this clone: A read error may account for a junction end that differs from germline. The chain joins TRGV8 to TRGJ1 or TRGJ2. The CDR3 runs 15 residues. Germline V gives CDR1 VENAVY, CDR2 YDSYNSRV. The CDR3 here is CTTWDMVGFGDKKLF. The CDR3 coding sequence is TGTACCACCTGGGATATGGTCGGATTCGGCGATAAGAAACTCTTT.